This TCR beta chain was sequenced for a study of cytotoxic CD8 clonotypes in ibrutinib-treated CLL. Trimming at V came to 7 bases and at J to 3 bases, leaving 15 bases not matched to a gene. CDR3 size: 19 residues. The V gene's germline CDR1 is LNHDA and CDR2 SQIVND (reference sequence). Generated by immunoSEQ multiplex PCR, the TCRdb table keeps only in-frame clones and is missing some. Among tens of thousands of clones listed, approximately 67% were seen once. Specimen: PBMCs, collected at disease progression, from a patient treated with ibrutinib. V usage is TRBV19 and J usage is TRBJ2-3; 14 bases line up with TRBD2. This TCR came from a human donor with chronic lymphocytic leukemia. The CDR3 here is CASTPTSGGALGLTDTQYF. The CDR3 DNA reads as TGTGCCAGTACCCCGACTAGCGGGGGGGCTCTCGGTTTGACAGATACGCAGTATTTT.